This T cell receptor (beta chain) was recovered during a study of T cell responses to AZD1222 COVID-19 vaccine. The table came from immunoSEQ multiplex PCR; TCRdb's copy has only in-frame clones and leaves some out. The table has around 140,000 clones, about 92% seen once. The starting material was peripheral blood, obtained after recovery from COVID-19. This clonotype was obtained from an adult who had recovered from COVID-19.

The CDR3 protein is CASSVGRREGRGTDTQYF. For the CDR3, the DNA is TGTGCCAGCAGCGTAGGTAGGCGGGAGGGCCGCGGCACAGATACGCAGTATTTT. The chain carries TRBV9 and TRBJ2-3; 9 positions agree with TRBD2. The CDR3 is made up of 18 amino acids. In germline, CDR1 is SGDLS, CDR2 YYNGEE. The J segment lost 1 base and the V segment lost 0 bases, leaving 9 bases of the junction unmatched. Variable domain in full (rest from reference TRBV9 and TRBJ2-3): DSGVTQTPKHLITATGQRVTLRCSPRSGDLSVYWYQQSLDQGLQFLIQYYNGEERAKGNILERFSAQQFPDLHSELNLSSLELGDSALYFCASSVGRREGRGTDTQYFGPGTRLTVL.